This paragraph covers one T cell receptor beta chain sequence. Study processing details: Reference gene primer amplification gave estimated nucleated cell counts. TCRdb keeps only in-frame clones here, not all; method: immunoSEQ multiplex PCR. The V and J calls and clone size are taken from that table; D and trimming were inferred from the DNA. The sample records roughly 250,000 clones, approximately 90% being singletons. This sample was taken from a study of blood T cell repertoires in COVID-19. Study-level background: Samples of COVID-19 (acute and convalescent) were obtained from the United States, Italy and Spain.

The TCR originated in a man younger than 45 with acute or convalescent COVID-19. Sequenced input: peripheral blood.

In DNA, the CDR3 is TGTGCCAGCAGTTTTCGGGGGGCTCCCAATTCACCCCTCCACTTT. It encodes CASSFRGAPNSPLHF. V usage is TRBV28 and J usage is TRBJ1-6; a weak D match, TRBD1 (6 bases). Germline CDR1 and CDR2: MDHEN and SYDVKM. CDR3 size: 15 residues. The ends were cut back, 3 bases at V and 7 bases at J, with 13 bases in the middle.